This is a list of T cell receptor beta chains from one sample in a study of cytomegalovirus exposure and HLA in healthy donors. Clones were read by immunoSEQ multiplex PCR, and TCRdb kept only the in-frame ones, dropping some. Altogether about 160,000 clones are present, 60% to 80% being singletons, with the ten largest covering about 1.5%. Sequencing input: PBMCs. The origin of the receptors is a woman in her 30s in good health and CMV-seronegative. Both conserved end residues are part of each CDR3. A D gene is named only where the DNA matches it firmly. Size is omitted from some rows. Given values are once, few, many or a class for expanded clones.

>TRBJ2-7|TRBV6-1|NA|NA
CASRSGTLYEQYF
TGTGCCAGCAGGTCCGGGACACTCTACGAGCAGTACTTC
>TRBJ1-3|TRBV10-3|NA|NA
CAISESYTTGNTIYF
TGTGCCATCAGTGAGTCGTACACAACTGGAAACACCATATATTTT
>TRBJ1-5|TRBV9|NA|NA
CASSVETAFDQPQHF
TGTGCCAGCAGCGTAGAAACAGCCTTCGATCAGCCCCAGCATTTT
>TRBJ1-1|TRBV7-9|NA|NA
CASSVRNTEAFF
TGTGCCAGCAGCGTCAGGAACACTGAAGCTTTCTTT
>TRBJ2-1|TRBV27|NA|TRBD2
CASSGLAPNDEQFF
TGTGCCAGCAGCGGACTAGCCCCCAACGATGAGCAGTTCTTC
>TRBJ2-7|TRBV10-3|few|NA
CAISEGLAEYEQYF
TGTGCCATCAGTGAGGGGTTAGCTGAGTACGAGCAGTACTTC
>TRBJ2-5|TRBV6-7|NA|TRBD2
CASSYSLLLAGGQETQYF
TGTGCCAGCAGTTACTCGCTTCTGTTAGCGGGGGGGCAAGAGACCCAGTACTTC
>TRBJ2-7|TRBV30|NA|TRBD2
CAWSGAPAGRGDEQYF
TGTGCCTGGAGTGGGGCCCCGGCCGGTCGGGGGGACGAGCAGTACTTC
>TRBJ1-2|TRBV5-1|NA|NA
CASSLRPYTATANYGYTF
TGCGCCAGCAGCTTGAGGCCCTATACTGCGACAGCTAACTATGGCTACACCTTC
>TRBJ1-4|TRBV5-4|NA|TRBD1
CASSLARDRGRNEKLFF
TGTGCCAGCAGCTTGGCCCGGGACAGGGGGCGTAATGAAAAACTGTTTTTT
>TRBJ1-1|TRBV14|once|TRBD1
CASSQPLGQAPGTEAFF
TGTGCCAGCAGCCAGCCCCTGGGACAGGCACCGGGGACTGAAGCTTTCTTT
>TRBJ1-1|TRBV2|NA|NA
CASNVQGSTEAFF
TGTGCCAGCAACGTCCAGGGAAGCACTGAAGCTTTCTTT
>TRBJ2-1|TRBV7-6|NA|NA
CASSTGAGSSYNEQFF
TGTGCCAGCAGCACCGGGGCGGGATCCTCCTACAATGAGCAGTTCTTC
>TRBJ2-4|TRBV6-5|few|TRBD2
CASSYAGTRGVGIQYF
TGTGCCAGCAGTTACGCCGGGACTAGGGGGGTGGGCATTCAGTACTTC
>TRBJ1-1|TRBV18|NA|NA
CASSPTQEGTEAFF
TGTGCCAGCTCACCAACCCAGGAAGGCACTGAAGCTTTCTTT
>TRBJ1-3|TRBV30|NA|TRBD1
CAWSVARTGAGNTIYF
TGTGCCTGGAGTGTAGCGAGGACAGGGGCTGGAAACACCATATATTTT
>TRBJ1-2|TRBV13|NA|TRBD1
CASSLGDRGPDTF
TGTGCCAGCAGCTTAGGGGACAGGGGTCCTGACACCTTC
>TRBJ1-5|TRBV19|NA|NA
CASSILTGTSNQPQHF
TGTGCCAGTAGTATCCTAACAGGGACGAGCAATCAGCCCCAGCATTTT
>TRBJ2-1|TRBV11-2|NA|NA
CASSVPTSRTDNEQFF
TGTGCCAGCAGCGTACCAACTAGCAGGACTGACAATGAGCAGTTCTTC
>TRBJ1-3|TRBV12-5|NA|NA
CASGLGQYTIYF
TGTGCTAGTGGTTTGGGACAGTACACCATATATTTT
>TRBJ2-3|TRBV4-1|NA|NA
CASSPDGQSGTQSTDTQYF
TGCGCCAGCAGCCCCGATGGGCAGAGCGGGACACAGTCCACAGATACGCAGTATTTT
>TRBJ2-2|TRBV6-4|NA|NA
CASSEQGNTGELFF
TGTGCCAGCAGTGAACAGGGGAACACCGGGGAGCTGTTTTTT
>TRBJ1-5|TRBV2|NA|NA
CASTEGDTRNQPQHF
TGTGCCAGCACCGAGGGGGACACCCGCAATCAGCCCCAGCATTTT
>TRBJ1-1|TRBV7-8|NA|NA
CASSSRGLNTEAFF
TGTGCCAGCAGCAGCCGGGGGTTGAACACTGAAGCTTTCTTT
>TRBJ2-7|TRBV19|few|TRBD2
CASNGDGTNRYEQYF
TGTGCCAGTAATGGGGACGGGACTAACCGTTACGAGCAGTACTTC
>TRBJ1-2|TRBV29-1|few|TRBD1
CSVSGTGGPNYGYTF
TGCAGCGTAAGCGGGACAGGGGGCCCTAACTATGGCTACACCTTC
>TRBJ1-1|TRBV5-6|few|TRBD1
CASSPLSGTGGAWTEAFF
TGTGCCAGCAGCCCGCTGTCCGGGACAGGGGGCGCGTGGACTGAAGCTTTCTTT
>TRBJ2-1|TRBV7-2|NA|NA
CASSPGGPYNEQFF
TGTGCCAGCAGCCCGGGGGGCCCCTACAATGAGCAGTTCTTC
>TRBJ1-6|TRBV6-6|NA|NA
CASRAFSSPLHF
TGTGCCAGCAGAGCATTCTCTTCACCCCTCCACTTT
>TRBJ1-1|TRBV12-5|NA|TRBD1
CASGLTGKGSNTEAFF
TGTGCTAGTGGCCTGACAGGGAAGGGCTCGAACACTGAAGCTTTCTTT
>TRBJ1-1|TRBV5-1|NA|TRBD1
CASSLIEGARAFF
TGCGCCAGCAGCTTAATCGAGGGGGCGCGAGCTTTCTTT
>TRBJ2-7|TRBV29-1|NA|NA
CSVVSGSHEQYF
TGCAGCGTTGTGTCGGGTAGCCACGAGCAGTACTTC
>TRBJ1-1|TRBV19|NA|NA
CASTWRTEAFF
TGTGCCAGTACCTGGAGGACTGAAGCTTTCTTT
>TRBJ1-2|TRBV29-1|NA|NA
CSVGTRTIPYGYTF
TGCAGCGTCGGAACCAGGACAATCCCCTATGGCTACACCTTC
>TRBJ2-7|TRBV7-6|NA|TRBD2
CASSLEAGDSYEQYF
TGTGCCAGCAGCTTAGAAGCGGGGGACTCCTACGAGCAGTACTTC
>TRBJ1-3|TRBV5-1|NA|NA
CASSLLPVVGANSRNTIYF
TGCGCCAGCAGCTTGCTTCCGGTTGTGGGGGCAAATTCCCGAAACACCATATATTTT
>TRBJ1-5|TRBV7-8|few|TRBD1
CASGQGAGQPQHF
TGTGCCAGCGGACAGGGGGCGGGTCAGCCCCAGCATTTT
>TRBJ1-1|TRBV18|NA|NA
CASSPLTGEAFF
TGTGCCAGCTCCCCCCTGACGGGAGAAGCTTTCTTT
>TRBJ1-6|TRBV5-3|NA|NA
CARSCGQKNNSPLHF
TGTGCCAGAAGCTGCGGACAGAAGAATAATTCACCCCTCCACTTT
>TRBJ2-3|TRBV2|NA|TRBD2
CASSEALPGGDTDTQYF
TGTGCCAGCAGTGAAGCGCTTCCCGGGGGGGACACAGATACGCAGTATTTT
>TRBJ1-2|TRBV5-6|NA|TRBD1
CASRGQGYGYTF
TGTGCCAGCAGAGGACAGGGCTATGGCTACACCTTC
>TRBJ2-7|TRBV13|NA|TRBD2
CASSLSSGLAEYEQYF
TGTGCCAGCAGCTTATCTTCGGGACTAGCGGAATACGAGCAGTACTTC
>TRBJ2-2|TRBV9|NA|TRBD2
CASSVRTSGSTGELFF
TGTGCCAGCAGCGTAAGGACTAGCGGATCGACCGGGGAGCTGTTTTTT
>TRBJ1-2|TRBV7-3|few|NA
CASRGIKGDNYGYTF
TGTGCCAGCAGGGGTATTAAGGGGGATAACTATGGCTACACCTTC
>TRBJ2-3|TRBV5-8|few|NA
CASSPPKGTQYF
TGTGCCAGCAGTCCTCCCAAGGGGACGCAGTATTTT
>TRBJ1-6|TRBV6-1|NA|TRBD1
CAIAPGQGYWSPLHF
TGTGCCATCGCACCGGGACAGGGGTATTGGTCACCCCTCCACTTT
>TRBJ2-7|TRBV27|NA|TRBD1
CASLVRAGTGVHEQYF
TGTGCCAGCCTCGTGAGGGCCGGGACAGGGGTTCACGAGCAGTACTTC
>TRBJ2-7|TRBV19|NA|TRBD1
CASSRGQGLWEQYF
TGTGCCAGTAGTCGGGGACAGGGCCTTTGGGAGCAGTACTTC
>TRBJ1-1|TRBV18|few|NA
CASSDTNTEAFF
TGTGCCAGCTCAGACACGAACACTGAAGCTTTCTTT
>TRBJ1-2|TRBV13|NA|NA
CASSLMWTENDDGYTF
TGTGCCAGCAGCTTAATGTGGACAGAAAATGACGATGGCTACACCTTC
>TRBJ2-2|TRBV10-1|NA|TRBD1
CARDRQGENTGELFF
TGCGCCAGAGACCGACAGGGGGAGAACACCGGGGAGCTGTTTTTT
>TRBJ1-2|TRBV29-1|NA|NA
CSPTQGLNYGYTF
TGCAGCCCAACACAGGGCCTAAACTATGGCTACACCTTC
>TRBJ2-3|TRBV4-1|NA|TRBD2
CASSQLPGLAGTDTQYF
TGCGCCAGCAGCCAACTTCCGGGACTAGCGGGCACAGATACGCAGTATTTT
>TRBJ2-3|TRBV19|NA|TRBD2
CASSIRLAGAQDTQYF
TGTGCCAGTAGTATAAGACTAGCGGGGGCCCAAGATACGCAGTATTTT
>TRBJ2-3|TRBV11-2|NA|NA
CASSPSQRYTDTQYF
TGTGCCAGCAGCCCGTCTCAGCGGTATACAGATACGCAGTATTTT